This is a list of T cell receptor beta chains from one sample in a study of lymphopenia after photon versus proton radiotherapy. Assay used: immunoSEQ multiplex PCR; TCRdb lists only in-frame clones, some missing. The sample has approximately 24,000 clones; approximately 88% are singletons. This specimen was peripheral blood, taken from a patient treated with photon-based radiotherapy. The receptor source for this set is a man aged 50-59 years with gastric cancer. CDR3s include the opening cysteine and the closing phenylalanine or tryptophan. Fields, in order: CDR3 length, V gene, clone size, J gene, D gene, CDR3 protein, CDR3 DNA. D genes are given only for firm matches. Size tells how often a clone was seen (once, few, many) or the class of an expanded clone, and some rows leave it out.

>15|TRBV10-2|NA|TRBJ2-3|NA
CASSLLGFDSDTQYF
TGCGCCAGCAGCCTCCTAGGATTCGACTCCGATACGCAGTATTTT
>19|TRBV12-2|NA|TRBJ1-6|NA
CASRFSGSLTPSYNSPLHF
TGTGCAAGTCGCTTCTCCGGGTCACTGACTCCCTCCTATAATTCACCCCTCCACTTT
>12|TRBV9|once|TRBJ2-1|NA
CASSVGGVEQFF
TGTGCCAGCAGCGTAGGGGGGGTAGAGCAGTTCTTC
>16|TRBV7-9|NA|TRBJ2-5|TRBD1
CASSLAVGTGAGTQYF
TGTGCCAGCAGCTTAGCGGTCGGGACAGGTGCTGGGACCCAGTACTTC
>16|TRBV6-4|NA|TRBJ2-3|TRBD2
CASSDSSAGGPDTQYF
TGTGCCAGCAGTGACTCTTCAGCGGGGGGGCCAGATACGCAGTATTTT
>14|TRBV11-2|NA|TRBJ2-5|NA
CASSLFPLQETQYF
TGTGCCAGCAGCTTGTTTCCTCTCCAAGAGACCCAGTACTTC
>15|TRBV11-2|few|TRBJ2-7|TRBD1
CASSHYTGTAYEQYF
TGTGCCAGCAGCCACTATACCGGGACAGCCTACGAGCAGTACTTC
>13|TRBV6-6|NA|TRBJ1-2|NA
CASSYLEGNGYTF
TGTGCCAGCAGTTATTTAGAGGGGAATGGCTACACCTTC
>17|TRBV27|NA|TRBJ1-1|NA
CASQEGRTARSNIEAFF
TGTGCCAGCCAGGAGGGAAGGACAGCCCGCTCCAACATTGAAGCTTTCTTT
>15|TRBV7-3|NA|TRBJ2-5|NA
CASSLTGTRQETQYF
TGTGCCAGCAGCTTAACGGGAACTAGACAAGAGACCCAGTACTTC
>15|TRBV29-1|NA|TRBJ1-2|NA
CSVDPRLKTDYGYTF
TGCAGCGTTGATCCCCGCCTAAAGACAGACTATGGCTACACCTTC
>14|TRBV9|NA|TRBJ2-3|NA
CASSVAFSTDTQYF
TGTGCCAGCAGCGTAGCTTTTAGCACAGATACGCAGTATTTT
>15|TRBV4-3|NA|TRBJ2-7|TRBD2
CASSQRLAGGWEQYF
TGCGCCAGCAGCCAGAGACTAGCGGGGGGGTGGGAGCAGTACTTC
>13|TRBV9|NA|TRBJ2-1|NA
CASSAINYDEQFF
TGTGCCAGCAGCGCTATAAACTACGATGAGCAGTTCTTC
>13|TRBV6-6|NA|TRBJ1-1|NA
CASTEMDNTEAFF
TGTGCCAGCACCGAAATGGATAACACTGAAGCTTTCTTT
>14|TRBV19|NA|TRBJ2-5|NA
CASSIGLQGETQYF
TGTGCCAGTAGTATAGGGTTGCAAGGCGAGACCCAGTACTTC
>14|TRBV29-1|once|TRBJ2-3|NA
CSVGYSGNTDTQYF
TGCAGCGTTGGGTATTCGGGGAACACAGATACGCAGTATTTT